This TCR beta chain stems from a study of CD8 T cells in Susac syndrome. Reverse transcription used about 0.45 to 1 ug RNA and random hexamers. Across 54 Vbeta and 13 Jbeta, immunoSEQ multiplex PCR amplified TCR beta CDR3. TCRdb re-called the immunoSEQ multiplex PCR reads through MiXCR, storing one row per CDR3 protein. The sample includes 150,000 to 190,000 distinct CDR3 sequences, about 95% of them seen just once. Germline V gene sequence: CDR1 SQVTM, CDR2 ANQGSEA. V was clipped by 5 bases and J by 0 bases; unmatched bases: 3. This CDR3 contains 14 residues. General observations from the study: An acknowledgment was made by the study that its TCR sequencing and HLA analysis involved relatively few individuals.

The authors sequenced TCR beta from blood CD8+ and CD4+ T cells. Treatment-naive patients with stable or active relapsing-remitting disease were the multiple sclerosis controls. This clonotype was found once. As yet, its antigen is unknown. The clonotype was recovered from a human donor with multiple sclerosis. The chain links TRBV29-1 to TRBJ1-5; TRBD1 matches at 8 bases. The sequencing sample was made of CD8+ T cells from PBMCs. The CDR3 DNA is TGCAGCGTTCAGACAGGGGATAGCAATCAGCCCCAGCATTTT. Its protein is CSVQTGDSNQPQHF. Supplemented by reference TRBV29-1 and TRBJ1-5, the full variable domain reads SAVISQKPSRDICQRGTSLTIQCQVDSQVTMMFWYRQQPGQSLTLIATANQGSEATYESGFVIDKFPISRPNLTFSTLTVSNMSPEDSSIYLCSVQTGDSNQPQHFGDGTRLSIL.